The 17 T cell receptor beta chains in this list originate from one sample, sequenced in a study of control samples from healthy donors and cancer patients. TCRdb's table, derived via immunoSEQ multiplex PCR, lists solely in-frame clones and lacks some. Seen here are about 28,000 clones, about nine tenths observed once, and the top ten hold less than 15%. The source material was PBMCs. Receptors were obtained from a man between 45 and 60 years old with lung cancer.

This clone was seen more than once but under ten times. This chain's CDR3 is CASGLGTGTTDTQYF. The CDR3 bases are TGTGCTAGTGGCCTCGGGACAGGGACAACAGATACGCAGTATTTT. The chain is built from TRBV12-5 and TRBJ2-3; 9 bases are shared with TRBD1. This CDR3 spans 15 amino acids. Germline CDR1 LGHNT, CDR2 FRNRAP. Trimming at V came to 6 bases and at J to 3 bases, leaving 7 bases not matched to a gene.

V gene TRBV9 combines with J gene TRBJ2-2; 7 bases line up with TRBD2. In germline, CDR1 is SGDLS, CDR2 YYNGEE. The length of the CDR3 is 15 residues. J lost 4 bases, V lost 1 base, and 4 bases had no gene match. Here the CDR3 reads CASSVSGGPTGELFF. CDR3 coding DNA: TGTGCCAGCAGCGTATCGGGGGGACCCACCGGGGAGCTGTTTTTT.

The chain joins TRBV2 to TRBJ1-4; 7 bases line up with TRBD1. Unmatched junction bases numbered 7, after V lost 2 bases and J lost 7 bases. CDR1 and CDR2 (germline): SNHLY, FYNNEI. The CDR3 has 15 amino acids. CDR3 bases: TGTGCCAGCAGTGAACAATCAGGGGGGCTTGAAAAACTGTTTTTT. Its protein is CASSEQSGGLEKLFF.

This chain uses TRBV6-6 with TRBJ2-5, with TRBD1 matching 9 bases. This CDR3 is 14 amino acids long. V was clipped by 7 bases and J by 4 bases; unmatched bases: 7. CDR1 and CDR2 (germline): MNHNY, SVGAGI (reference sequence). The CDR3 reads CASTLGQGLETQYF. The CDR3 bases are TGTGCCAGCACCTTGGGACAGGGACTAGAGACCCAGTACTTC.

The chain links TRBV7-8 to TRBJ2-1; 11 nucleotides match TRBD1. The CDR3 contains 18 residues. Germline lookup yields CDR1 SGHVS and CDR2 FQNEAQ. J lost 2 bases, V lost 5 bases, and 11 bases had no gene match. CDR3 DNA sequence: TGTGCCAGCAGCCCTAGGGATGCGGGACAGGGGGCCTACAATGAGCAGTTCTTC. Its translation is CASSPRDAGQGAYNEQFF.

The rearrangement links TRBV2 to TRBJ2-5, with D hard to call. The V end was cut by 3 bases, the J end by 0 bases, with 8 bases between. This CDR3 contains 14 residues. The V gene's germline CDR1 is SNHLY and CDR2 FYNNEI. The CDR3 protein is CASSDWRDQETQYF. CDR3 in DNA: TGTGCCAGCAGTGACTGGAGAGACCAAGAGACCCAGTACTTC.

The V and J genes are TRBV9 and TRBJ2-1; 8 bases fit TRBD2. Germline V gene data show CDR1 as SGDLS and CDR2 as YYNGEE. The ends lost 0 bases at V and 6 bases at J; junction bases unmatched: 8. The CDR3 is 16 residues long. The CDR3 spells CASSVGLAGASNEQFF. In DNA, the CDR3 is TGTGCCAGCAGCGTAGGGCTAGCGGGCGCCTCCAATGAGCAGTTCTTC.

The CDR3 is CARGGGSNEKLFF. The CDR3 coding sequence is TGTGCCCGGGGCGGGGGCTCTAATGAAAAACTGTTTTTT. V usage is TRBV30 and J usage is TRBJ1-4; perhaps TRBD1 as D (6 bases). There are 13 residues in the CDR3. Trimming removed 8 bases from V and 3 bases from J, with 13 bases in between. The germline V gene has CDR1 GTSNPN and CDR2 SVGIG (reference sequence).

This clone was recorded a few times. The chain has TRBV2 and TRBJ1-5; 10 bases are a match to TRBD1. The CDR3 runs to 15 residues. CDR1 is SNHLY and CDR2 is FYNNEI in the germline V gene. V was clipped by 5 bases and J by 2 bases; unmatched bases: 3. In DNA, the CDR3 is TGTGCCAGCAGTACCGGGACAGGGGGCAATCAGCCCCAGCATTTT. Translating it yields CASSTGTGGNQPQHF.

A word on this clone: Other DNA sequences in the sample encode the same CDR3. The chain links TRBV19 to TRBJ1-6; 9 bases are shared with TRBD1. This CDR3 region has 13 residues. CDR1 LNHDA and CDR2 SQIVND come from the germline V gene (reference sequence). Germline trimming cut 8 bases from V and 7 bases from J; bases unmatched to any gene: 3. DNA for the CDR3: TGTGCCAGTTCCGGACAGGGGAATTCACCCCTCCACTTT. It encodes CASSGQGNSPLHF.

The V call is TRBV3-1 (or the pseudogene TRBV3-2), the J call TRBJ2-2, with D perhaps TRBD1 or TRBD2 (5 bases each). Deletions cut 0 bases from V and 3 bases from J, with 8 bases between. Germline V lookup: CDR1 LGHDT, CDR2 YNNKEL (reference sequence). The CDR3 loop spans 15 amino acids. The CDR3 DNA follows: TGTGCCAGCAGCCAAGAGGGGGTTTACACCGGGGAGCTGTTTTTT. Its protein product is CASSQEGVYTGELFF.

The chain joins TRBV4-1 to TRBJ2-5; the match to TRBD2 covers 8 bases. V lost 1 base, J lost 13 bases, and 5 bases stayed unmatched. Germline V gene lookup returns CDR1 MGHRA and CDR2 YSYEKL. This CDR3 has 12 amino acids. The CDR3 reads CASSQAGGVPYF. CDR3 coding DNA: TGCGCCAGCAGCCAAGCGGGGGGGGTTCCGTACTTC.

The chain combines TRBV5-5 with TRBJ1-6, with a possible D match to TRBD1 (6 bases). Germline values: CDR1 SGHKS, CDR2 YYEKEE (reference sequence). V lost 3 bases and J 8 bases, leaving 15 bases between the germline ends. CDR3 length: 15 residues. The chain's CDR3 is CASSWGPLGDSPLHF. The CDR3 coding sequence is TGTGCCAGCAGCTGGGGGCCGTTAGGTGATTCACCCCTCCACTTT.

The V gene is TRBV19, the J gene TRBJ2-1; 9 bases fit TRBD1. Germline V gene lookup returns CDR1 LNHDA and CDR2 SQIVND (reference sequence). Trimming cost V 5 bases and J 7 bases; bases outside gene matches: 3. This CDR3 has 13 residues. The CDR3 region is CASSGDRVNEQFF. CDR3 in DNA: TGTGCCAGTAGTGGGGACAGGGTTAATGAGCAGTTCTTC. Full variable domain (missing parts from reference TRBV19 and TRBJ2-1): DGGITQSPKYLFRKEGQNVTLSCEQNLNHDAMYWYRQDPGQGLRLIYYSQIVNDFQKGDIAEGYSVSREKKESFPLTVTSAQKNPTAFYLCASSGDRVNEQFFGPGTRLTVL.

This clone was observed a single time. A junction end diverges from the germline sequence, so it may reflect a read error. The J gene is TRBJ1-4, the V gene TRBV7-7; D not resolved. The germline V gene has CDR1 SSHAT and CDR2 FNYEAQ (reference sequence). The CDR3 has 15 residues. This CDR3 reads CASSFSSGVNEKLFF. The CDR3, as DNA: TGTGCTAGCAGCTTTTCGTCCGGGGTTAATGAAAAACTGTTTTTT.

The V call is TRBV9, the J call TRBJ1-2, with TRBD1 matching 8 bases. The CDR3 is 14 amino acids. CDR1 SGDLS and CDR2 YYNGEE come from the germline V gene. Trimming removed 3 bases from V and 10 bases from J; junction bases left unmatched: 11. Here the CDR3 DNA reads TGTGCCAGCAGCGGAAGCGGACAGGGACGGCACTACACCTTC. This sequence encodes CASSGSGQGRHYTF.

The V and J genes are TRBV9 and TRBJ1-2; 8 bases are shared with TRBD1. This CDR3 contains 15 residues. Per the germline V gene, CDR1 is SGDLS and CDR2 is YYNGEE. J was trimmed by 4 bases and V by 0 bases; bases with no gene match: 5. CDR3 nucleotide sequence: TGTGCCAGCAGCGTAGAGGCAGGGGGCGGCTATGGCTACACCTTC. It encodes CASSVEAGGGYGYTF.